These T cell receptor beta chains were read from a single sample in a study of PD-1 blockade in classical Hodgkin lymphoma. Here immunoSEQ multiplex PCR was the method, and the copy in TCRdb shows in-frame clones only, minus some. The table shows approximately 10,000 clones, with about 70% occurring only once. The sample was CD4+ T cells from blood, taken at baseline. The receptors shown here come from a human donor with classical Hodgkin lymphoma. Both conserved end residues are part of each CDR3. D genes are given only for firm matches. Size tells how often a clone was seen (once, few, many) or the class of an expanded clone, and some rows leave it out.

>TRBV11-3|TRBJ2-1|TRBD2|once
TGTGCCAGCAGCTCAAGGAGGGAGGGAAACAATGAGCAGTTCTTC
CASSSRREGNNEQFF
>TRBV5-4|TRBJ2-5|.|once
TGTGCCAGCAGCTTGGGACAGACTCAAGAGACCCAGTACTTC
CASSLGQTQETQYF
>TRBV25-1|TRBJ1-1|.|.
TGTGCCAGCAGTACCCCGAGCGGTTCCACTGAAGCTTTCTTT
CASSTPSGSTEAFF
>TRBV15|TRBJ1-5|TRBD1|.
TGTGCCACCAGCAATAGACAGGGGCCCAATCAGCCCCAGCATTTT
CATSNRQGPNQPQHF
>TRBV11-2|TRBJ1-2|TRBD1|.
TGTGCCAGCAGCTTAGAAGGGGGCGGGCGCGATGGCTACACCTTC
CASSLEGGGRDGYTF
>TRBV5-1|TRBJ2-1|.|.
TGCGCCAGCAGCTTGGAAGCGGCTTCCTCCTACAATGAGCAGTTCTTC
CASSLEAASSYNEQFF
>TRBV2|TRBJ1-5|.|few
TGTGCCAGCAGCTCAGCGAATAGCAATCAGCCCCAGCATTTT
CASSSANSNQPQHF
>TRBV28|TRBJ1-2|.|.
TGTGCCAGCAACCTACCACAGGGACTTGGCTACACCTTC
CASNLPQGLGYTF
>TRBV27|TRBJ2-7|TRBD2|.
TGTGCCAGCAGTTTAGTCGGGAGGGCCGGCGAGCAGTACTTC
CASSLVGRAGEQYF
>TRBV19|TRBJ1-2|.|.
TGTGCCAGTCGCCAACAAGGGGGTCTATTGACTGGCTACACCTTC
CASRQQGGLLTGYTF
>TRBV7-9|TRBJ2-1|TRBD2|.
TGTGCCAGCAGCTCCCCTCCGCTAGCGGGAGGGGACTACAATGAGCAGTTCTTC
CASSSPPLAGGDYNEQFF
>TRBV7-8|TRBJ2-3|.|.
TGTGCCAGCAGCTTAAAACGTCACCCAGATACGCAGTATTTT
CASSLKRHPDTQYF
>TRBV5-1|TRBJ2-5|TRBD2|few
TGCGCCAGCAGCGATGGACTAGCGGGAGAGACCCAGTACTTC
CASSDGLAGETQYF
>TRBV5-1|TRBJ2-3|TRBD2|.
TGCGCCAGCAGCTTAGAAGGCGGGAGGGATCGAGATACGCAGTATTTT
CASSLEGGRDRDTQYF
>TRBV28|TRBJ1-1|.|.
TGTGCCAGCAGTGCCCCAACACTGAACACTGAAGCTTTCTTT
CASSAPTLNTEAFF
>TRBV19|TRBJ1-2|.|.
TGTGCCAGTAGTTACCTACAGGGAGTTTCCGGCTACACCTTC
CASSYLQGVSGYTF
>TRBV6-1|TRBJ1-5|TRBD1|.
TGTGCCAGCAGTGAAGGGACAGGGGCAAGGATTTTTAATCAGCCCCAGCATTTT
CASSEGTGARIFNQPQHF
>TRBV19|TRBJ2-7|.|.
TGTGCCAGTAGCAGTCGGCGGGGCCCGCCCCGAGACGAGCAGTACTTC
CASSSRRGPPRDEQYF
>TRBV7-9|TRBJ1-5|TRBD1|.
TGTGCCAGCAGTGAAGACAGGGCCGGCAATCAGCCCCAGCATTTT
CASSEDRAGNQPQHF
>TRBV9|TRBJ1-4|.|.
TGTGCCAGCAGCGTCTCAGGACTAAATGAAAAACTGTTTTTT
CASSVSGLNEKLFF
>TRBV11-2|TRBJ2-2|.|.
TGTGCCAGCAGCTTAGATCCCCGATTGCTGTTTTTT
CASSLDPRLLFF
>TRBV29-1|TRBJ1-5|.|.
TGCAGCTTCCAAGAGGGTAGCAATCAGCCCCAGCATTTT
CSFQEGSNQPQHF
>TRBV7-9|TRBJ2-3|.|.
TGTGCCAGCAGCCCATGGCCACTCACAGATACGCAGTATTTT
CASSPWPLTDTQYF
>TRBV21-1|TRBJ2-7|.|.
TGTGCCAGCAGCCTCACAGACAGTGACTACGAGCAGTACTTC
CASSLTDSDYEQYF
>TRBV28|TRBJ1-4|.|.
TGTGCCAGCAGTTTATTATCTTCCAGGGCGGTGGAAAAACTGTTTTTT
CASSLLSSRAVEKLFF
>TRBV2|TRBJ2-7|TRBD1|.
TGTGCCAGCAGCAGGGACAGGAGCTCCTACGAGCAGTACTTC
CASSRDRSSYEQYF
>TRBV9|TRBJ2-3|TRBD2|once
TGTGCCAGCAGCGCAGGACTAGCGTACACAGATACGCAGTATTTT
CASSAGLAYTDTQYF
>TRBV6-6|TRBJ1-5|.|.
TGTGCCAGCAGTTCTAAGGGGTTGAGCAATCAGCCCCAGCATTTT
CASSSKGLSNQPQHF
>TRBV27|TRBJ1-5|TRBD1|.
TGTGCCAGCTCGACAGGGTCAAATCAGCCCCAGCATTTT
CASSTGSNQPQHF
>TRBV4-1|TRBJ2-1|TRBD2|.
TGCGCCAGCAGCCCGATATCTCCCTGGACTAGCCTTTACAATGAGCAGTTCTTC
CASSPISPWTSLYNEQFF
>TRBV5-6|TRBJ2-3|TRBD2|.
TGTGCCAGCAGCTTGGCGATCAGTAGGGAGGGATCAGATACGCAGTATTTT
CASSLAISREGSDTQYF
>TRBV14|TRBJ2-3|.|.
TGTGCCAGCAGTTATATTAGCACAGATACGCAGTATTTT
CASSYISTDTQYF
>TRBV28|TRBJ2-3|.|once
TGTGCCAGCAGTTCCGGGACGAGAGCACCCACAGATACGCAGTATTTT
CASSSGTRAPTDTQYF
>TRBV10-1|TRBJ1-2|TRBD1|.
TGCGCCAGCAGCAGGGGGGGAGACTATGGCTACACCTTC
CASSRGGDYGYTF
>TRBV27|TRBJ1-1|TRBD1|.
TGTGCCAGCAGTTTTCGGACAGGCTTGAACACTGAAGCTTTCTTT
CASSFRTGLNTEAFF
>TRBV6-6|TRBJ2-7|TRBD2|.
TGTGCCAGCAGTTACTCTCTAGCGGGAACCTACGAGCAGTACTTC
CASSYSLAGTYEQYF
>TRBV18|TRBJ1-1|.|.
TGTGCCAGCTCACAAAACGGAGTGAACACTGAAGCTTTCTTT
CASSQNGVNTEAFF